The 24 T cell receptor beta chains below were found in one sample sequenced in a study of blood T cell repertoires in COVID-19. Measured with immunoSEQ multiplex PCR; TCRdb has only the in-frame clones, and not every one. The table lists over 200,000 clones, about 85% of them singletons. Sequencing was done on a sample of peripheral blood. Source of these receptors: a woman aged 18-29 years who had recovered from COVID-19.

Here the CDR3 reads CASRRTAYGYTF. Here the CDR3 DNA reads TGTGCCAGCAGAAGGACAGCATATGGCTACACCTTC. V usage is TRBV6-5 and J usage is TRBJ1-2, with D possibly being TRBD1 (6 bases). V shed 6 bases and J shed 5 bases, with 10 bases lying between them. The germline CDR1 and CDR2 sequences are MNHEY and SVGAGI. This CDR3 region has 12 residues.

This clone was observed a single time. The chain employs TRBV18 and TRBJ1-2; D may be TRBD1 (5 bases). The CDR3 extends over 13 amino acids. V lost 3 bases, J lost 8 bases, and 13 bases lay in between. Looked up from germline, CDR1 is KGHSH and CDR2 is LQKENI. The CDR3 here is CASSPGRAEGYTF. Here the CDR3 DNA reads TGTGCCAGCTCACCTGGCAGGGCGGAAGGCTACACCTTC.

The chain joins TRBV4-3 to TRBJ2-7; D is unresolved. CDR1 is LGHNA and CDR2 is YSLEER in the germline V gene. The CDR3 runs to 12 residues. With 0 bases removed from V and 7 bases from J, the gap between germline ends came to 7 bases. This CDR3 reads CASSQDPQEQYF. The CDR3 DNA is TGCGCCAGCAGCCAAGATCCCCAGGAGCAGTACTTC.

This chain joins TRBV7-2 and TRBJ2-6; D remains ambiguous. Trimming cost V 5 bases and J 0 bases, with 8 bases left between them. Germline V gene data show CDR1 as SGHTA and CDR2 as FQGNSA. This CDR3 spans 15 amino acids. The CDR3 region has the DNA TGTGCCAGCAGCCCTAGGAGCTCTGGGGCCAACGTCCTGACTTTC. Translation gives CASSPRSSGANVLTF.

This chain connects TRBV11-2 to TRBJ1-2; 12 bases fit TRBD1. The V segment lost 4 bases and the J segment 8 bases; nucleotides outside the gene matches: 11. Germline CDR1 and CDR2: SGHAT and FQNNGV. The CDR3 runs to 16 residues. CDR3 sequence (DNA): TGTGCCAGCAGCTCACTCGGGACAGGGGGCGCCGGGGGCTACACCTTC. Amino acid sequence: CASSSLGTGGAGGYTF.

The chain combines TRBV6-5 with TRBJ2-3; TRBD2 agrees at 7 bases. Germline CDR1 MNHEY, CDR2 SVGAGI. The CDR3 length is 16 residues. Trimming at V came to 2 bases and at J to 0 bases, leaving 5 bases not matched to a gene. The CDR3 sequence: CASSYGAGASTDTQYF. In nucleotides, the CDR3 is TGTGCCAGCAGTTACGGGGCGGGAGCAAGCACAGATACGCAGTATTTT.

This clone appeared a few times. CDR3 protein: CASSQDRDRGSYEQYF. In DNA form, the CDR3 reads TGCGCCAGCAGCCAAGATAGGGACAGGGGCTCCTACGAGCAGTACTTC. V gene TRBV4-3 combines with J gene TRBJ2-7, with 10 bases lining up with TRBD1. From germline, CDR1 is LGHNA and CDR2 YSLEER. The CDR3 is 16 amino acids. Trimming removed 0 bases from V and 0 bases from J; junction bases left unmatched: 2.

This clone was counted once. This chain connects TRBV4-3 to TRBJ2-3; 9 bases match TRBD2. This CDR3 comprises 15 residues. The germline V gene encodes CDR1 LGHNA and CDR2 YSLEER. The J segment lost 8 bases and the V segment lost 4 bases, leaving 10 bases of the junction unmatched. The CDR3, as DNA: TGCGCCAGCAGCCTTAGCGGGAGCCCGGGATCTACGCAGTATTTT. Translating gives CASSLSGSPGSTQYF.

The chain employs TRBV14 and TRBJ2-1, with D possibly matching TRBD2 (6 bases). Looked up from germline, CDR1 is SGHDN and CDR2 is FVKESK. The CDR3 covers 16 residues. The ends were cut back, 3 bases at V and 1 base at J, with 13 bases in the middle. The chain's CDR3 is CASSHGGRGSYNEQFF. CDR3 DNA sequence: TGTGCCAGCAGCCATGGAGGACGGGGGTCCTACAATGAGCAGTTCTTC.

The CDR3 DNA follows: TGTGCCAGCAGCTTACACAGAGAATATGGCTACACCTTC. Protein sequence: CASSLHREYGYTF. The chain is built from TRBV7-2 and TRBJ1-2; D gene unclear. Trimming took off 2 bases at V and 5 bases at J, with 9 bases between the two ends. The germline gives CDR1 SGHTA, CDR2 FQGNSA. This CDR3 is built from 13 residues.

The chain has TRBV25-1 and TRBJ1-4; unclear D gene. This CDR3 has 13 residues. Germline loops: CDR1 MGHDK, CDR2 SYGVNS. The V gene lost 8 bases and the J gene lost 3 bases, with 10 bases spanning the gap. In DNA form, the CDR3 reads TGTGCCAGCGGACTCTCACCTAATGAAAAACTGTTTTTT. Its protein is CASGLSPNEKLFF.

The V and J genes are TRBV6-5 and TRBJ1-6, with a tentative D call TRBD1 (5 bases). Germline-derived CDR1 and CDR2 are MNHEY and SVGAGI. V lost 6 bases and J lost 2, with 8 bases in between. The CDR3 runs to 14 residues. CDR3 nucleotides: TGTGCCAGCAGCCCAGGGACCTATAATTCACCCCTCCACTTT. Amino acid sequence: CASSPGTYNSPLHF.

The chain carries TRBV4-2 and TRBJ2-1, with 10 bases identical to TRBD2. The CDR3 is 18 residues long. Trimming removed 0 bases from V and 5 bases from J; junction bases left unmatched: 10. Per the germline V gene, CDR1 is LGHNA and CDR2 is YNFKEQ. The CDR3, as DNA: TGTGCCAGCAGCCAAGATTGGGGAAGCGGGAGGGACGACAATGAGCAGTTCTTC. Translated: CASSQDWGSGRDDNEQFF.

The chain employs TRBV24-1 and TRBJ2-1; 7 positions match TRBD2. Germline CDR1 KGHDR, CDR2 SFDVKD. J was trimmed by 1 base and V by 4 bases; bases with no gene match: 6. The CDR3 contains 16 residues. In DNA form, the CDR3 reads TGTGCCACCAGTGACCCGGGACTAAATTCCTACAATGAGCAGTTCTTC. Encoded protein: CATSDPGLNSYNEQFF.

The chain is built from TRBV4-3 and TRBJ1-4, with D possibly TRBD1 on 6 matching bases. The CDR3 length is 16 residues. Trimming cost V 0 bases and J 8 bases, with 16 bases left between them. Germline lookup yields CDR1 LGHNA and CDR2 YSLEER. This chain's CDR3 is CASSQERGKSGEKLFF. CDR3 DNA sequence: TGCGCCAGCAGCCAAGAGAGGGGGAAATCCGGAGAAAAACTGTTTTTT.

The rearrangement uses TRBV21-1 and TRBJ1-3. TRBV21-1 is a known pseudogene. The CDR3 length is 14 residues. CDR3 amino acids: CARHRPGVENTIYF. CDR3 nucleotide sequence: TGTGCCAGACACAGGCCGGGGGTAGAAAACACCATATATTTT.

This chain joins TRBV27 and TRBJ2-5; possibly TRBD1 for D (5 bases). Germline V lookup: CDR1 MNHEY, CDR2 SMNVEV (reference sequence). The V and J ends lost 1 base and 4 bases respectively, with 7 bases between them. The length of the CDR3 is 13 residues. The CDR3 sequence is CASSLYQGETQYF. CDR3 bases: TGTGCCAGCAGTTTATATCAGGGAGAGACCCAGTACTTC.

This clone was observed a single time. The chain recombines TRBV7-2 with TRBJ2-7; 8 nucleotides line up with TRBD1. Germline CDR1 reads SGHTA; CDR2 reads FQGNSA. V trimming: 5 bases; J trimming: 3 bases; junction bases outside the gene matches: 12. CDR3 size: 16 residues. CDR3 in amino acids: CASSPTSGTGGYEQYF. CDR3 nucleotide sequence: TGTGCCAGCAGCCCAACATCCGGGACAGGAGGCTACGAGCAGTACTTC.

The CDR3 DNA is TGTGCCAGCAGCCAGCGGGGTCAAGAGACCCAGTACTTC. Translation: CASSQRGQETQYF. J is TRBJ2-5 and V is TRBV6-2 or TRBV6-3; 7 bases are shared with TRBD2. The germline gives CDR1 MNHEY, CDR2 SVGEGT. The ends lost 6 bases at V and 2 bases at J; junction bases unmatched: 3. The CDR3 is made up of 13 amino acids.

The rearrangement uses TRBV11-2 and TRBJ2-5, with D perhaps matching TRBD2 (6 bases). V lost 6 bases, J lost 0 bases, and 17 bases lay in between. The CDR3 contains 16 residues. CDR1 is SGHAT, CDR2 FQNNGV, per germline. The CDR3 region is CASRRPGRDYQETQYF. The CDR3 DNA sequence: TGTGCCAGCAGAAGGCCCGGGAGAGACTACCAAGAGACCCAGTACTTC. Together with reference TRBV11-2 and TRBJ2-5, the CDR3 gives the full variable domain: EAGVAQSPRYKIIEKRQSVAFWCNPISGHATLYWYQQILGQGPKLLIQFQNNGVVDDSQLPKDRFSAERLKGVDSTLKIQPAKLEDSAVYLCASRRPGRDYQETQYFGPGTRLLVL.

The gene calls are TRBV6-2 or TRBV6-3 and TRBJ2-6, with TRBD1 matching 8 bases. Trimming removed 0 bases from V and 3 bases from J; junction bases left unmatched: 7. Germline V gene data show CDR1 as MNHEY and CDR2 as SVGEGT. The CDR3 covers 18 residues. The CDR3 DNA reads TGTGCCAGCAGTTACTCGGAGGACAGGGACGATGGGGCCAACGTCCTGACTTTC. It is translated as CASSYSEDRDDGANVLTF.

V and J are TRBV6-5 and TRBJ1-5, with 10 bases identical to TRBD1. The length of the CDR3 is 15 residues. The J segment lost 9 bases and the V segment lost 0 bases, leaving 5 bases of the junction unmatched. Per the germline V gene, CDR1 is MNHEY and CDR2 is SVGAGI. The CDR3 region is CASSYSWTGGAPQHF. The DNA for the CDR3 is TGTGCCAGCAGTTACTCCTGGACAGGGGGAGCGCCCCAGCATTTT.

The chain is built from TRBV7-2 and TRBJ1-5; possibly TRBD1 for D (6 bases). The germline V gene has CDR1 SGHTA and CDR2 FQGNSA. V was cut by 1 base and J by 2 bases, with 15 bases left in between. CDR3 length: 17 residues. The CDR3 region has the DNA TGTGCCAGCAGCTTAGGGCCGAGGGGGGGCGGCAATCAGCCCCAGCATTTT. This codes for CASSLGPRGGGNQPQHF.

This clone came up a few times. The chain recombines TRBV24-1 with TRBJ2-2; TRBD1 is a possible D gene (6 bases). The V gene lost 5 bases and the J gene lost 2 bases, with 14 bases spanning the gap. There are 16 residues in the CDR3. Germline V gene lookup returns CDR1 KGHDR and CDR2 SFDVKD. The DNA for the CDR3 is TGTGCCACCAGTGGCGAAAGGGGGTATAACACCGGGGAGCTGTTTTTT. It encodes CATSGERGYNTGELFF.